This T cell receptor (beta chain) was captured in a study of monozygotic twins with cystic fibrosis. Profiling relied on immunoSEQ multiplex PCR, and the TCRdb table lists in-frame clones only, not all of them. Here the sample spans roughly 32,000 clones, just over 95% being singletons. The germline gives CDR1 MNHEY, CDR2 SVGAGI. Trimming pared 2 bases from V and 2 bases from J, leaving 6 bases between. CDR3 size: 14 residues. The receptor comes from a girl aged 2-10 years with cystic fibrosis. Sequencing input: blood. This rearrangement joins TRBV6-5 to TRBJ2-2; D is ambiguous. DNA of the CDR3: TGTGCCAGCAGTTACGACGGTAACACCGGGGAGCTGTTTTTT. Translation gives CASSYDGNTGELFF.